One and the same sample provided the 19 T cell receptor beta chains below, sequenced in a study of technical replicates of blood from several donors. The assay was immunoSEQ multiplex PCR, and TCRdb's table has in-frame clones only and misses some. The sample includes around 65,000 clones, around 87% of them seen just once. Specimen: PBMCs. These receptors were collected from a human donor in good health. Some clones in this sample may be carry-over from other donors' samples.

The J gene is TRBJ2-6, the V gene TRBV9; 9 nucleotides match TRBD2. The length of the CDR3 is 18 residues. With V trimmed by 3 bases and J by 0 bases, 7 bases remained unmatched. Per the germline V gene, CDR1 is SGDLS and CDR2 is YYNGEE. CDR3 amino acids: CASSARLADISGANVLTF. CDR3 DNA: TGTGCCAGCAGCGCCCGACTAGCGGATATCTCTGGGGCCAACGTCCTGACTTTC. The full variable domain, rest sourced from reference TRBV9 and TRBJ2-6, is DSGVTQTPKHLITATGQRVTLRCSPRSGDLSVYWYQQSLDQGLQFLIQYYNGEERAKGNILERFSAQQFPDLHSELNLSSLELGDSALYFCASSARLADISGANVLTFGAGSRLTVL.

This chain links TRBV7-2 with TRBJ2-2, with D perhaps matching TRBD1 (6 bases). The CDR3 extends over 16 amino acids. V was clipped by 1 base and J by 2 bases, with 11 bases between them. CDR1 and CDR2 from the germline V gene are SGHTA and FQGNSA. Written as DNA, the CDR3 is TGTGCCAGCAGCTTAGATCCCGGGACAAACACCGGGGAGCTGTTTTTT. It encodes CASSLDPGTNTGELFF.

The chain employs TRBV19 and TRBJ2-1, with 11 positions matching TRBD2. V dropped 0 bases and J dropped 9; count of bases not matched to a gene: 7. CDR1 and CDR2 from the germline V gene are LNHDA and SQIVND (reference sequence). This CDR3 comprises 16 residues. The CDR3 is CASSIDSSGGLSEQFF. DNA for the CDR3: TGTGCCAGTAGTATAGACTCTAGCGGGGGGCTTTCTGAGCAGTTCTTC.

This chain uses TRBV23-1 with TRBJ2-7, with D perhaps TRBD2 (5 bases). TRBV23-1 is given ORF status, its function remaining uncertain. Trimming cost V 3 bases and J 0 bases, with 9 bases left between them. The CDR3 has 14 residues. In DNA, the CDR3 is TGCGCCAGCAGTCATCAGGACTCCTCCTACGAGCAGTACTTC. Translated: CASSHQDSSYEQYF.

The chain links TRBV5-1 to TRBJ2-3, with D possibly being TRBD1 (6 bases). The CDR3 has 15 amino acids. Trimming stripped 0 bases from V and 5 bases from J, with 13 bases between. CDR1 and CDR2 (germline): SGHRS, YFSETQ. CDR3 in DNA: TGCGCCAGCAGCTTGGCAGGGGAGATCGGAGATACGCAGTATTTT. Residues: CASSLAGEIGDTQYF.

The table lists this clone with a count of one. The chain has TRBV19 and TRBJ1-5; D unresolved. Trimming shortened V by 5 bases and J by 3 bases, and 17 bases separated the two germline ends. The CDR3 extends over 16 amino acids. Germline lookup yields CDR1 LNHDA and CDR2 SQIVND (reference sequence). CDR3 DNA sequence: TGTGCCAGTAGTTATCCCAGAGGGCTTTACAATCAGCCCCAGCATTTT. Translated, it gives CASSYPRGLYNQPQHF.

The chain's CDR3 is CASSYSTTTAPYGYTF. CDR3 sequence (DNA): TGTGCCAGCAGTTACTCGACCACCACAGCACCCTATGGCTACACCTTC. The chain links TRBV6-5 to TRBJ1-2; D unresolved. The germline gives CDR1 MNHEY, CDR2 SVGAGI. The CDR3 runs to 16 residues. Trimming took 0 bases from V and 4 from J, leaving 15 bases between them.

The CDR3 DNA follows: TGTGCCAGCAGCGCCCCACCGGGGGTCTCTGGAAACACCATATATTTT. Residues: CASSAPPGVSGNTIYF. V gene TRBV7-9 combines with J gene TRBJ1-3; D is possibly TRBD1 (5 bases). From germline, CDR1 is SEHNR and CDR2 FQNEAQ (reference sequence). Trimming stripped 5 bases from V and 0 bases from J, with 14 bases between. There are 16 residues in the CDR3.

The chain is built from TRBV7-9 and TRBJ2-7; the match to TRBD2 covers 14 bases. This CDR3 has 16 residues. CDR1 and CDR2 from the germline V gene are SEHNR and FQNEAQ (reference sequence). V shed 4 bases and J 7 bases; nucleotides not matched to a gene: 9. The CDR3 sequence: CASSSPGLAGVPEQYF. Here the CDR3 DNA reads TGTGCCAGCAGCTCACCGGGACTAGCGGGAGTTCCGGAGCAGTACTTC.

The rearrangement uses TRBV18 and TRBJ2-1; 10 nucleotides line up with TRBD2. After removal of 0 bases from V and 3 bases from J, the junction contained 2 bases not matched to a gene. The CDR3 covers 16 residues. Germline loops: CDR1 KGHSH, CDR2 LQKENI. The CDR3 DNA follows: TGTGCCAGCTCACCACCCCGGACTAGCGGCTACAATGAGCAGTTCTTC. This codes for CASSPPRTSGYNEQFF.

V gene TRBV19 combines with J gene TRBJ2-1; 8 bases map to TRBD1. V lost 5 bases and J lost 0; bases outside the gene matches: 9. The CDR3 totals 17 residues. Germline V gene sequence: CDR1 LNHDA, CDR2 SQIVND (reference sequence). The CDR3 sequence is CASSSDRGDHSYNEQFF. The CDR3 nucleotides read TGTGCCAGTAGTTCCGACAGGGGCGACCACTCCTACAATGAGCAGTTCTTC.

This chain connects TRBV2 to TRBJ2-1; a weak D match, TRBD2 (6 bases). V was clipped by 8 bases and J by 5 bases, with 16 bases between them. In germline, CDR1 is SNHLY, CDR2 FYNNEI. This CDR3 has 14 amino acids. DNA of the CDR3: TGTGCCAGCCTCAGTACCGGGACTCACAATGAGCAGTTCTTC. Encoded protein: CASLSTGTHNEQFF.

The J gene is TRBJ2-1, the V gene TRBV2; D remains ambiguous. The V and J ends lost 3 bases and 3 bases respectively, with 3 bases between them. This CDR3 has 12 amino acids. Germline-derived CDR1 and CDR2 are SNHLY and FYNNEI. For the CDR3, the DNA is TGTGCCAGCAGTGACATCTACAATGAGCAGTTCTTC. Translated: CASSDIYNEQFF.

This clone was detected a few times. The chain employs TRBV2 and TRBJ1-1; 9 bases line up with TRBD1. CDR1 and CDR2 (germline): SNHLY, FYNNEI. This CDR3 is built from 14 residues. The ends lost 6 bases at V and 6 bases at J; junction bases unmatched: 8. CDR3 loop: CASRPPGQGPEAFF. CDR3 DNA: TGTGCCAGCAGACCTCCGGGACAGGGACCTGAAGCTTTCTTT.

This clone occurred a few times. This chain links TRBV7-2 with TRBJ1-3, with 9 bases identical to TRBD1. This CDR3 contains 17 residues. J gave up 0 bases and V 1 base, and 4 bases lay outside the gene matches. In germline, CDR1 is SGHTA, CDR2 FQGNSA. DNA for the CDR3: TGTGCCAGCAGCTTAGGGGGACAGGGAATCTCTGGAAACACCATATATTTT. It codes for CASSLGGQGISGNTIYF.

The V gene is TRBV2, the J gene TRBJ2-3; 7 bases line up with TRBD1. The CDR3 has 13 amino acids. With 6 bases clipped from V and 7 bases from J, the junction kept 7 bases outside the gene matches. In germline, CDR1 is SNHLY, CDR2 FYNNEI. This CDR3 is CASRGQPGNTQYF. The CDR3 region has the DNA TGTGCCAGCAGGGGACAGCCAGGGAATACGCAGTATTTT.

This clone was counted once. The rearrangement links TRBV5-6 to TRBJ2-1; D unresolved. CDR1 SGHDT and CDR2 YYEEEE come from the germline V gene. The CDR3 has 11 amino acids. The V and J ends lost 4 bases and 10 bases respectively, with 9 bases between them. CDR3 coding DNA: TGTGCCAGCAGCGAGGAAAAGGAGCAGTTCTTC. Amino acid sequence: CASSEEKEQFF.

The chain has TRBV28 and TRBJ2-1, with D maybe TRBD2 (5 bases). The V and J ends lost 6 bases and 12 bases respectively, with 21 bases between them. The germline V gene has CDR1 MDHEN and CDR2 SYDVKM. The CDR3 runs 14 residues. CDR3 coding DNA: TGTGCCAGCAGGCCGCAAGACCCGGGGTTTAGGCAGTTCTTC. Translation gives CASRPQDPGFRQFF.

This clone was found once. The rearrangement joins TRBV19 to TRBJ1-2, with D possibly TRBD1 on 6 matching bases. Trimming left V 5 bases short and J 5 bases short, with 18 bases between. CDR1 is LNHDA and CDR2 is SQIVND in the germline V gene (reference sequence). The CDR3 loop spans 15 amino acids. The CDR3 bases are TGTGCCAGTAGTGGCACCGGGACACAAGGTTATGGCTACACCTTC. Encoded protein: CASSGTGTQGYGYTF.